This T cell receptor (beta chain) came from a study of type 1 regulatory T cells. Overall study context: This in vitro CD4 product, T-allo10, is enriched for Tr1 cells and alloantigen-specific. Findings and limits, study-wide: Tr1 cells had a more restricted TCR repertoire than non-Tr1 cells.

The V end was cut by 0 bases, the J end by 3 bases, with 14 bases between. The CDR3 extends over 15 amino acids. Per the germline V gene, CDR1 is DFQATT and CDR2 is SNEGSKA (reference sequence). Note on this clonotype: The antigen is unknown.

A single record per CDR3 protein comes from TCRdb applying MiXCR to the reads. The sample gives fewer than 75,000 distinct CDR3 sequences, approximately 47% of which show up once; 2% to 2.5% is in the top ten. This TCR was sampled from a human donor in good health. Sequenced sample: cultured non-Tr1 T cells, either the whole culture or a sorted T cell fraction (not recorded which). This chain joins TRBV20-1 and TRBJ1-1; tentative D call: TRBD1 (6 bases). CDR3 DNA: TGCAGTGCTAGAGATGGGGGCAGGGGTGACACTGAAGCTTTCTTT. Amino acid sequence: CSARDGGRGDTEAFF.